A single sample gave rise to the 17 T cell receptor beta chains below, sequenced in a study of T cells in localized non-small cell lung cancer. The repertoire was sequenced with immunoSEQ multiplex PCR; TCRdb's copy has only in-frame clones and lacks some. The table lists over 10,000 clones, roughly 86% of them singletons. This specimen consisted of peripheral blood, obtained before any cancer treatment. The receptor source for this set is a male donor at least 60 years old with stage III lung adenocarcinoma.

This chain uses TRBV27 with TRBJ2-1; D is unresolved. Trimming pared 1 base from V and 8 bases from J, leaving 9 bases between. CDR1 is MNHEY, CDR2 SMNVEV, per germline (reference sequence). The CDR3 extends over 13 amino acids. As DNA, the CDR3 is TGTGCCAGCAGTTTATTTTTGGGGTATGAGCAGTTCTTC. It specifies CASSLFLGYEQFF.

Relative to its sample, this clone is medium-sized. The chain carries TRBV18 and TRBJ2-4; 8 bases line up with TRBD1. V shed 5 bases and J 1 base; nucleotides not matched to a gene: 7. In germline, CDR1 is KGHSH, CDR2 LQKENI. This CDR3 has 16 amino acids. For the CDR3, the DNA is TGTGCCAGCTCATCGGACAGGGTCGGCGCCAAAAACATTCAGTACTTC. This codes for CASSSDRVGAKNIQYF.

The rearrangement joins TRBV7-6 to TRBJ2-2; 10 bases fit TRBD1. CDR1 and CDR2 (germline): SGHVS, FNYEAQ. CDR3 size: 16 residues. The J segment lost 4 bases and the V segment lost 1 base, leaving 3 bases of the junction unmatched. The CDR3 bases are TGTGCCAGCAGCTTAGGACAGGGGGCCTTCACCGGGGAGCTGTTTTTT. Translation: CASSLGQGAFTGELFF.

The V gene is TRBV6-5, the J gene TRBJ1-5; 7 bases are a match to TRBD1. Germline V gene sequence: CDR1 MNHEY, CDR2 SVGAGI. Germline trimming cut 5 bases from V and 4 bases from J; bases unmatched to any gene: 2. This CDR3 has 13 amino acids. The CDR3 DNA reads as TGTGCCAGCAGTGTACAGGGGAATCAGCCCCAGCATTTT. It is translated as CASSVQGNQPQHF.

The V call is TRBV18, the J call TRBJ2-1; 12 nucleotides align to TRBD2. V gave up 0 bases and J gave up 7 bases; unmatched junction bases: 7. Per germline, CDR1 KGHSH and CDR2 LQKENI. This CDR3 spans 17 amino acids. The CDR3 sequence is CASSPPSLAGGPNEQFF. The CDR3 region has the DNA TGTGCCAGCTCACCACCCTCGCTAGCGGGAGGGCCAAATGAGCAGTTCTTC.

The rearrangement links TRBV10-1 to TRBJ2-7, with a tentative D call TRBD1 (6 bases). Trimming removed 4 bases at V and 2 bases at J, with 15 bases between. Germline lookup yields CDR1 WNHNN and CDR2 SYGVQD (reference sequence). CDR3 length equals 15 residues. The CDR3 is CASSGPGTRTYEQYF. Written as DNA, the CDR3 is TGCGCCAGCAGTGGCCCCGGGACAAGAACCTACGAGCAGTACTTC.

J is TRBJ2-7 and V is TRBV7-8; TRBD1 is a possible D gene (6 bases). CDR1 is SGHVS, CDR2 FQNEAQ, per germline. Deletions cut 5 bases from V and 0 bases from J, with 11 bases between. There are 14 residues in the CDR3. The CDR3 is CASSQGGGSYEQYF. CDR3 coding DNA: TGTGCCAGCAGCCAAGGGGGTGGCTCCTACGAGCAGTACTTC.

The V and J genes are TRBV29-1 and TRBJ2-7, with D perhaps TRBD1 (7 bases). CDR3 size: 16 residues. With 0 bases removed from V and 0 bases from J, the gap between germline ends came to 15 bases. The germline V gene encodes CDR1 SQVTM and CDR2 ANQGSEA. CDR3 sequence: CSVEDLGGGNSYEQYF. CDR3 coding DNA: TGCAGCGTTGAAGATCTCGGAGGGGGCAACTCCTACGAGCAGTACTTC.

The chain is built from TRBV5-4 and TRBJ2-1; D is tentatively TRBD1 or TRBD2 (5 bases each). Trimming removed 4 bases from V and 2 bases from J, with 13 bases in between. This CDR3 has 15 residues. Germline CDR1 is SGHNT and CDR2 is YYREEE (reference sequence). CDR3 region: CASSAAGTPYNEQFF. The CDR3 region has the DNA TGTGCCAGCAGCGCTGCCGGGACGCCCTACAATGAGCAGTTCTTC.

The rearrangement links TRBV11-2 to TRBJ1-2; 9 bases are shared with TRBD1. V gave up 5 bases and J gave up 4 bases; unmatched junction bases: 8. The CDR3 consists of 15 residues. Germline values: CDR1 SGHAT, CDR2 FQNNGV. As DNA, the CDR3 is TGTGCCAGCAGCCCTAGGACAGGGGACGGCTATGGCTACACCTTC. Translation gives CASSPRTGDGYGYTF.

J is TRBJ2-7 and V is TRBV5-4, with D perhaps matching TRBD1 (5 bases). The germline V gene has CDR1 SGHNT and CDR2 YYREEE (reference sequence). The CDR3 is 13 residues long. V was shortened by 2 bases and J by 2 bases, with 8 bases between the two germline ends. The CDR3 protein is CASSFQGTYEQYF. DNA for the CDR3: TGTGCCAGCAGCTTCCAGGGCACCTACGAGCAGTACTTC.

V is TRBV4-1 and J is TRBJ2-7; D is ambiguous. V was cut by 6 bases and J by 4 bases, with 16 bases left in between. CDR1 MGHRA and CDR2 YSYEKL come from the germline V gene. CDR3 size: 14 residues. CDR3 DNA: TGCGCCAGCAGACTTACCGTTTGGGAATACGAGCAGTACTTC. This translates into CASRLTVWEYEQYF.

The chain couples TRBV5-8 to TRBJ1-1; TRBD1 aligns across 8 bases. V shed 2 bases and J 4 bases; nucleotides not matched to a gene: 4. The CDR3 spans 14 residues. The V gene's germline CDR1 is SGHTS and CDR2 YDEGEE. CDR3 DNA: TGTGCCAGCAGCTTACTTGGACAGGGCACTGAAGCTTTCTTT. Protein product: CASSLLGQGTEAFF.

The chain joins TRBV10-3 to TRBJ2-2; a possible D gene is TRBD1 (6 bases). The germline V gene has CDR1 ENHRY and CDR2 SYGVKD. The CDR3 extends over 15 amino acids. Trimming removed 6 bases from V and 3 bases from J, with 14 bases in between. For the CDR3, the DNA is TGTGCCATCAGCCCGGGACAACCCTACACCGGGGAGCTGTTTTTT. Amino acid sequence: CAISPGQPYTGELFF.

The rearrangement uses TRBV9 and TRBJ1-3; D gene unclear. The V gene's germline CDR1 is SGDLS and CDR2 YYNGEE. The CDR3 loop spans 14 amino acids. Trimming removed 0 bases from V and 0 bases from J, with 4 bases in between. CDR3 amino acids: CASSVDNSGNTIYF. CDR3 in DNA: TGTGCCAGCAGCGTAGATAACTCTGGAAACACCATATATTTT.

This clone was detected a few times. V and J are TRBV30 and TRBJ2-7; D not certain. The germline V gene encodes CDR1 GTSNPN and CDR2 SVGIG (reference sequence). The CDR3 covers 12 residues. The V end was cut by 5 bases, the J end by 2 bases, with 10 bases between. CDR3 protein: CAWGDTAYEQYF. In nucleotides, the CDR3 is TGTGCCTGGGGCGACACTGCCTACGAGCAGTACTTC.

V usage is TRBV29-1 and J usage is TRBJ2-1; D gene unclear. V lost 3 bases, J lost 4 bases, and 4 bases lay in between. The CDR3 consists of 11 residues. The germline V gene has CDR1 SQVTM and CDR2 ANQGSEA. CDR3 residues: CSVDKYNEQFF. CDR3 coding DNA: TGCAGCGTTGATAAGTACAATGAGCAGTTCTTC.